Here is one T cell receptor beta chain with its context. The antigen is unknown. Looked up from germline, CDR1 is SQVTM and CDR2 is ANQGSEA. V shed 2 bases and J 7 bases; nucleotides not matched to a gene: 10. The CDR3 is 14 amino acids. These data belong to a study of Tregs in tolerant kidney transplant recipients. The study's findings and limits: No direct test of biological reproducibility was done here.

TCRdb keeps only in-frame clones here, not all; method: immunoSEQ multiplex PCR. The sample records about 94,000 clones, 80% to 95% being singletons. This sequence was found in a human donor who received a combined kidney and bone marrow transplant. The genes are TRBV29-1 and TRBJ1-1; 7 bases agree with TRBD1. The sample consisted of CD4+ T cells from blood, taken before the transplant. Written as DNA, the CDR3 is TGCAGCGTTGAACCACTAGAGGGGGCGAGTGAAGCTTTCTTT. Protein sequence: CSVEPLEGASEAFF.